This passage covers 17 T cell receptor beta chains from one sample sequenced in a study of OX40 agonist ivuxolimab in advanced cancers. Only in-frame clones appear in the TCRdb table, and some are missing; sequencing was by immunoSEQ multiplex PCR. In the table there are approximately 58,000 clones, approximately 90% of which are singletons. Material: CD4+ or CD8+ T cells sorted from blood, obtained in a trial of the OX40 agonist ivuxolimab. All receptors come from an adult with an advanced solid tumor such as melanoma, head and neck, liver or kidney cancer.

The chain is built from TRBV18 and TRBJ2-7; TRBD2 aligns across 9 bases. With V trimmed by 6 bases and J by 5 bases, 11 bases remained unmatched. Germline loops: CDR1 KGHSH, CDR2 LQKENI. The CDR3 length is 15 residues. DNA of the CDR3: TGTGCCAGCTCGAAGACTAGCGGCCTGGAAGACGAGCAGTACTTC. Amino acids: CASSKTSGLEDEQYF.

V and J are TRBV18 and TRBJ2-3; D possibly corresponds to TRBD2 (5 bases). Per germline, CDR1 KGHSH and CDR2 LQKENI. V lost 0 bases and J lost 0, with 7 bases in between. This CDR3 contains 15 residues. CDR3 residues: CASSPPSGSTDTQYF. CDR3 bases: TGTGCCAGCTCACCACCGTCGGGGAGCACAGATACGCAGTATTTT.

This chain uses TRBV27 with TRBJ2-1; possibly TRBD1 or TRBD2 for D (7 bases each). The germline CDR1 and CDR2 sequences are MNHEY and SMNVEV (reference sequence). The CDR3 extends over 15 amino acids. V dropped 3 bases and J dropped 4 bases, with 13 bases sitting between them. Here the CDR3 reads CASSLIRGGYNEQFF. As DNA, the CDR3 is TGTGCCAGCAGTTTGATCAGGGGGGGGTACAATGAGCAGTTCTTC.

The rearrangement joins TRBV7-9 to TRBJ1-3; D is perhaps TRBD1 (5 bases). Trimming pared 7 bases from V and 0 bases from J, leaving 19 bases between. CDR3 length: 17 residues. Per the germline V gene, CDR1 is SEHNR and CDR2 is FQNEAQ (reference sequence). DNA of the CDR3: TGTGCCAGCACCCAAGGGGAGGAGGGACTCTCTGGAAACACCATATATTTT. This sequence encodes CASTQGEEGLSGNTIYF. Full variable domain (rest looked up from reference TRBV7-9 and TRBJ1-3): DTGVSQNPRHKITKRGQNVTFRCDPISEHNRLYWYRQTLGQGPEFLTYFQNEAQLEKSRLLSDRFSAERPKGSFSTLEIQRTEQGDSAMYLCASTQGEEGLSGNTIYFGEGSWLTVV.

V and J are TRBV18 and TRBJ2-4; D unclear. Trimming removed 2 bases at V and 5 bases at J, with 22 bases between. This CDR3 is built from 18 residues. From germline, CDR1 is KGHSH and CDR2 LQKENI. CDR3 coding DNA: TGTGCCAGCTCACCATCCACCGGTCGGAGCGTTGTGGAAAACATTCAGTACTTC. Protein: CASSPSTGRSVVENIQYF. Combining the CDR3 with reference TRBV18 and TRBJ2-4 gives the whole variable domain NAGVMQNPRHLVRRRGQEARLRCSPMKGHSHVYWYRQLPEEGLKFMVYLQKENIIDESGMPKERFSAEFPKEGPSILRIQQVVRGDSAAYFCASSPSTGRSVVENIQYFGAGTRLSVL.

This sequence joins TRBV6-1 and TRBJ2-7; 11 bases agree with TRBD2. CDR1 is MNHNS and CDR2 is SASEGT in the germline V gene. The CDR3 loop spans 20 amino acids. With 2 bases clipped from V and 3 bases from J, the junction kept 18 bases outside the gene matches. The CDR3 spells CASSENGWGDTSGGGYEQYF. The CDR3 region has the DNA TGTGCCAGCAGTGAAAACGGTTGGGGCGACACTAGCGGGGGAGGCTACGAGCAGTACTTC.

About this clone itself: Other DNA sequences of this sample code for an identical CDR3. This rearrangement joins TRBV7-9 to TRBJ2-7, with D tentatively TRBD2 (5 bases). The CDR3 is made up of 14 amino acids. V lost 1 base and J 4 bases, leaving 11 bases between the germline ends. Germline CDR1 reads SEHNR; CDR2 reads FQNEAQ (reference sequence). In DNA, the CDR3 is TGTGCCAGCAGCTTAGTTGGCGGGCCTTACGAGCAGTACTTC. Translated: CASSLVGGPYEQYF.

This rearrangement joins TRBV27 to TRBJ2-5, with a tentative D call TRBD1 (6 bases). V shed 5 bases and J shed 5 bases, with 15 bases lying between them. The CDR3 has 14 amino acids. In germline, CDR1 is MNHEY, CDR2 SMNVEV (reference sequence). The CDR3 loop is CASSAQGGSETQYF. In DNA, the CDR3 is TGTGCCAGCAGTGCTCAAGGGGGTTCGGAGACCCAGTACTTC.

This sequence joins TRBV6-1 and TRBJ1-2, with a weak D call TRBD1 (5 bases). The germline V gene encodes CDR1 MNHNS and CDR2 SASEGT. The CDR3 is 15 residues long. Trimming took off 2 bases at V and 1 base at J, with 11 bases between the two ends. The DNA of the CDR3 is TGTGCCAGCAGTGAATGGAGGGGCGGTAACTATGGCTACACCTTC. Translated: CASSEWRGGNYGYTF.

The rearrangement joins TRBV4-1 to TRBJ1-1; 7 bases align to TRBD1. In germline, CDR1 is MGHRA, CDR2 YSYEKL. V gave up 3 bases and J gave up 5 bases; unmatched junction bases: 0. CDR3 size: 12 residues. This CDR3 reads CASSQTGTEAFF. DNA of the CDR3: TGCGCCAGCAGCCAGACAGGGACTGAAGCTTTCTTT.

The chain joins TRBV11-2 to TRBJ1-1, with unresolved D. The germline V gene has CDR1 SGHAT and CDR2 FQNNGV. V was shortened by 5 bases and J by 6 bases, with 10 bases between the two germline ends. This CDR3 is 12 amino acids long. CDR3 amino acids: CASSGVGAEAFF. CDR3 bases: TGTGCCAGCAGCGGGGTTGGGGCTGAAGCTTTCTTT.

This clone was detected only a few times. The chain has TRBV6-1 and TRBJ2-7; D call uncertain. The CDR3 is 11 residues long. Looked up from germline, CDR1 is MNHNS and CDR2 is SASEGT. V was shortened by 7 bases and J by 6 bases, with 10 bases between the two germline ends. CDR3 region: CASMLAGEQYF. The CDR3 DNA reads as TGTGCCAGCATGTTGGCTGGCGAGCAGTACTTC.

This clone was observed a handful of times. The chain is built from TRBV25-1 and TRBJ2-3; 9 bases agree with TRBD1. CDR3 size: 16 residues. Germline V gives CDR1 MGHDK, CDR2 SYGVNS. V lost 2 bases to trimming and J lost 5 bases; unmatched junction nucleotides: 8. The CDR3 here is CASSEQDRGALDTQYF. The CDR3, as DNA: TGTGCCAGCAGTGAACAGGACAGGGGCGCCTTAGATACGCAGTATTTT.

The chain carries TRBV7-2 and TRBJ2-5; D call uncertain. The V and J ends lost 1 base and 1 base respectively, with 7 bases between them. This CDR3 comprises 14 residues. Germline lookup yields CDR1 SGHTA and CDR2 FQGNSA. CDR3 nucleotides: TGTGCCAGCAGCTTAGGACAAGTCCAAGAGACCCAGTACTTC. Residues: CASSLGQVQETQYF.

In this sample, this clone turned up a few times. The chain employs TRBV6-5 and TRBJ1-2; D is uncertain. Trimming removed 0 bases at V and 2 bases at J, with 10 bases between. CDR1 MNHEY and CDR2 SVGAGI come from the germline V gene. This CDR3 comprises 15 residues. CDR3 amino acids: CASSYSISQNYGYTF. DNA for the CDR3: TGTGCCAGCAGTTACTCGATATCACAAAACTATGGCTACACCTTC.

The rearrangement links TRBV9 to TRBJ2-7, with D unclear. Trimming cost V 3 bases and J 0 bases, with 10 bases left between them. Germline CDR1 and CDR2: SGDLS and YYNGEE. The CDR3 extends over 14 amino acids. This CDR3 is CASSAGLSSYEQYF. The CDR3 DNA is TGTGCCAGCAGCGCGGGCCTTAGCTCCTACGAGCAGTACTTC.

V is TRBV12-5 and J is TRBJ1-1; D is unresolved. Germline CDR1 and CDR2: LGHNT and FRNRAP. Trimming cost V 2 bases and J 0 bases, with 1 base left between them. The CDR3 spans 12 residues. The CDR3 here is CASGLMNTEAFF. The DNA for the CDR3 is TGTGCTAGTGGTTTGATGAACACTGAAGCTTTCTTT.